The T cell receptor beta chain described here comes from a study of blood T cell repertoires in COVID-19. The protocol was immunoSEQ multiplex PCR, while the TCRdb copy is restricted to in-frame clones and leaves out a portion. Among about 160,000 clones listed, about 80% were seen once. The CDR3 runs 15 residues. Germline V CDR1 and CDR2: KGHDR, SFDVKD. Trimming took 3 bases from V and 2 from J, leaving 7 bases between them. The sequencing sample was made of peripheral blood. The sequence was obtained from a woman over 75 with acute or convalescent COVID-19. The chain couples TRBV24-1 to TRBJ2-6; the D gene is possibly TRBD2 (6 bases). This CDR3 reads CATSDGGAGANVLTF. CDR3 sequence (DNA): TGTGCCACCAGTGATGGAGGGGCTGGGGCCAACGTCCTGACTTTC.